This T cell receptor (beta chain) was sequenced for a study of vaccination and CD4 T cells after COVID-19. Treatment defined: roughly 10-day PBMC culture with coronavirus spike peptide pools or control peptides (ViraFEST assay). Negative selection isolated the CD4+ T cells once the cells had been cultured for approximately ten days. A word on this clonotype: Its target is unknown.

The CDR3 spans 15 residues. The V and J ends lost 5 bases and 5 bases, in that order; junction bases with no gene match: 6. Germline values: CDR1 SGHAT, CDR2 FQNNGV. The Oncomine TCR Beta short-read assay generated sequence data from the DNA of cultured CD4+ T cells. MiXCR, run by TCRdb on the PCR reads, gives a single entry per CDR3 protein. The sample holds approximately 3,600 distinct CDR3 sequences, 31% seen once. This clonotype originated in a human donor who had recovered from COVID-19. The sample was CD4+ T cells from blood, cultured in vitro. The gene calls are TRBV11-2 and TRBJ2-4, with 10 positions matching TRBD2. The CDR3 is CASSTTGLAENIQYF. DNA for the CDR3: TGTGCCAGCAGCACAACCGGACTAGCGGAAAACATTCAGTACTTC.